Here is one T cell receptor (beta chain) with its context. Its antigen is not identified. The source of the sample is a study of cytomegalovirus exposure and HLA in healthy donors. Study in general: There were 100 million to 120 million unique TCR beta sequences, drawn from 150 million to 200 million T cells, in an earlier analysis.

The CDR3 contains 17 residues. The V end was cut by 0 bases, the J end by 4 bases, with 14 bases between. Germline CDR1 is SGHRS and CDR2 is YFSETQ. Primers included in the PCR were 60 Vbeta and 13 Jbeta primers. The assay was immunoSEQ multiplex PCR, and TCRdb's table has in-frame clones only and misses some. The profile shows fewer than 90,000 clones, over 75% of them singletons. The donors were healthy bone marrow donors. General observations from the study: It was reported that the classifier diagnosed cytomegalovirus status with high specificity and sensitivity in both the original and validation cohorts. A previous analysis found most TCR beta V segments productive roughly 87% or roughly 30% of the time.

Source material: PBMCs. The clonotype comes from a human donor in good health. The V call is TRBV5-1, the J call TRBJ2-6, with a possible D match to TRBD1 (5 bases). The DNA for the CDR3 is TGCGCCAGCAGCTTGGATGGCCCTGGGGCGGGGGCCAACGTCCTGACTTTC. This codes for CASSLDGPGAGANVLTF.